The 9 T cell receptor beta chains in this list originate from one sample, sequenced in a study of PD-L1 blockade in urothelial cancer. Stated time point: pretreatment peripheral blood. TCRdb's table, derived via immunoSEQ multiplex PCR, lists solely in-frame clones and lacks some. The sample has about 88,000 clones; 89% are singletons. Sequencing used PBMCs, obtained around atezolizumab (anti-PD-L1) treatment. These receptors were collected from a woman of 80 years or more with urothelial cancer.

The rearrangement uses TRBV28 and TRBJ1-3, with D possibly matching TRBD1 (5 bases). Germline V gene data show CDR1 as MDHEN and CDR2 as SYDVKM. With 5 bases removed from V and 0 bases from J, the gap between germline ends came to 8 bases. This CDR3 has 14 amino acids. CDR3 coding DNA: TGTGCCAGCAGTGCAGGGCCCTCTGGAAACACCATATATTTT. It encodes CASSAGPSGNTIYF.

This sequence joins TRBV5-1 and TRBJ1-1; D possibly corresponds to TRBD1 (5 bases). V lost 0 bases to trimming and J lost 7 bases, with 13 bases between them. The germline CDR1 and CDR2 sequences are SGHRS and YFSETQ. This CDR3 contains 14 residues. This CDR3 is CASSLGGETGEAFF. The CDR3 DNA sequence: TGCGCCAGCAGCTTGGGGGGGGAAACAGGTGAAGCTTTCTTT.

This chain links TRBV6-1 with TRBJ1-1; 8 positions match TRBD1. J lost 4 bases, V lost 4 bases, and 2 bases had no gene match. CDR3 length: 13 amino acids. Germline CDR1 reads MNHNS; CDR2 reads SASEGT. Here the CDR3 reads CASSATGGTEAFF. Here the CDR3 DNA reads TGTGCCAGCAGTGCCACAGGGGGCACTGAAGCTTTCTTT.

The chain employs TRBV27 and TRBJ1-5, with 7 bases lining up with TRBD1. Germline-derived CDR1 and CDR2 are MNHEY and SMNVEV (reference sequence). The trim removed 3 bases at V and 0 bases at J, leaving 8 bases unmatched. The CDR3 runs to 17 residues. CDR3 sequence: CASSFLSQGDSNQPQHF. The CDR3 coding sequence is TGTGCCAGCAGTTTCCTCAGTCAGGGGGATAGCAATCAGCCCCAGCATTTT.

This chain links TRBV11-2 with TRBJ2-7; D gene uncertain. CDR1 SGHAT and CDR2 FQNNGV come from the germline V gene. V dropped 5 bases and J dropped 4 bases, with 15 bases sitting between them. This CDR3 is built from 14 residues. The CDR3 here is CASSPTQVGYEQYF. The CDR3 bases are TGTGCCAGCAGCCCCACGCAGGTAGGATACGAGCAGTACTTC. Together with reference TRBV11-2 and TRBJ2-7, the CDR3 gives the full variable domain: EAGVAQSPRYKIIEKRQSVAFWCNPISGHATLYWYQQILGQGPKLLIQFQNNGVVDDSQLPKDRFSAERLKGVDSTLKIQPAKLEDSAVYLCASSPTQVGYEQYFGPGTRLTVT.

Worth noting for this clone: Different DNA sequences within this sample yield the same CDR3. The rearrangement uses TRBV28 and TRBJ1-2, with 8 bases identical to TRBD1. The CDR3 runs 13 residues. Germline trimming cut 6 bases from V and 3 bases from J; bases unmatched to any gene: 3. CDR1 and CDR2 (germline): MDHEN, SYDVKM. The CDR3 here is CASSPQGDYGYTF. CDR3 coding DNA: TGTGCCAGCAGCCCACAGGGGGACTATGGCTACACCTTC.

This rearrangement joins TRBV19 to TRBJ2-3; D remains ambiguous. This CDR3 spans 13 amino acids. Trimming took off 11 bases at V and 4 bases at J, with 16 bases between the two ends. The V gene's germline CDR1 is LNHDA and CDR2 SQIVND (reference sequence). The CDR3 DNA sequence: TGTGCCTCGAGTCCTTCGGGTTCAGATACGCAGTATTTT. Protein: CASSPSGSDTQYF.

The table lists this clone with a few counts. V and J are TRBV30 and TRBJ2-5, with 7 bases identical to TRBD2. The CDR3 spans 13 residues. The germline V gene encodes CDR1 GTSNPN and CDR2 SVGIG (reference sequence). V lost 5 bases, J lost 1 base, and 4 bases stayed unmatched. The CDR3 DNA reads TGTGCCTGGGGCGGGGGACGCCAAGAGACCCAGTACTTC. Protein sequence: CAWGGGRQETQYF.

This clone was seen only a few times. The rearrangement joins TRBV7-3 to TRBJ1-1, with D uncertain. CDR1 and CDR2 from the germline V gene are SGHTA and FQGTGA. V was pared by 2 bases and J by 1 base, with 11 bases between. The CDR3 runs 15 residues. The CDR3 here is CASSLGGIRNTEAFF. CDR3 coding DNA: TGTGCCAGCAGCTTAGGAGGCATTAGGAACACTGAAGCTTTCTTT. Combining the CDR3 with reference TRBV7-3 and TRBJ1-1 gives the whole variable domain GAGVSQTPSNKVTEKGKYVELRCDPISGHTALYWYRQSLGQGPEFLIYFQGTGAADDSGLPNDRFFAVRPEGSVSTLKIQRTERGDSAVYLCASSLGGIRNTEAFFGQGTRLTVV.